Below are 30 T cell receptor beta chains sequenced from a single sample in a study of blood T cell repertoires in COVID-19. Some clones are missing from TCRdb's copy, which holds only in-frame ones; the method was immunoSEQ multiplex PCR. This sample has roughly 290,000 clones, with 80% to 90% found just once. The sequencing sample was made of PBMCs or T cells enriched from blood (not recorded which). The receptor source for this set is a woman in her twenties or thirties who had recovered from COVID-19.

This clone has only a few counts. This sequence joins TRBV4-2 and TRBJ1-1; D remains unclear. Germline CDR1 is LGHNA and CDR2 is YNFKEQ. Between the trimmed V and J ends, which lost 0 bases and 6 bases, there was a span of 11 bases. The CDR3 is 14 residues long. CDR3 loop: CASSQDIGNPEAFF. CDR3 DNA sequence: TGTGCCAGCAGCCAAGATATCGGGAATCCTGAAGCTTTCTTT.

J is TRBJ1-4 and V is TRBV18, with TRBD1 identical over 7 bases. Losses at the gene ends were 0 bases for V and 5 bases for J; bases not matched to a gene: 3. The CDR3 is 15 amino acids. Germline CDR1 reads KGHSH; CDR2 reads LQKENI. The DNA for the CDR3 is TGTGCCAGCTCACCACCGGCAGGGGGGAATGAAAAACTGTTTTTT. It translates to CASSPPAGGNEKLFF. Full variable domain (rest looked up from reference TRBV18 and TRBJ1-4): NAGVMQNPRHLVRRRGQEARLRCSPMKGHSHVYWYRQLPEEGLKFMVYLQKENIIDESGMPKERFSAEFPKEGPSILRIQQVVRGDSAAYFCASSPPAGGNEKLFFGSGTQLSVL.

This clone was counted only a few times. V usage is TRBV24-1 and J usage is TRBJ2-7; D uncertain. The V end was cut by 1 base, the J end by 4 bases, with 4 bases between. CDR3 length: 12 amino acids. Germline V CDR1 and CDR2: KGHDR, SFDVKD. CDR3 sequence reads: CATSDFGYEQYF. As DNA, the CDR3 is TGTGCCACCAGTGATTTCGGGTACGAGCAGTACTTC.

V and J are TRBV2 and TRBJ1-5; TRBD1 matches at 9 bases. The CDR3 loop spans 15 amino acids. Looked up from germline, CDR1 is SNHLY and CDR2 is FYNNEI. With V trimmed by 6 bases and J by 6 bases, 9 bases remained unmatched. The CDR3 DNA sequence: TGTGCCAGCAGGCCACAGGGGGCGCGGGGTCAGCCCCAGCATTTT. This translates into CASRPQGARGQPQHF.

The CDR3 DNA reads as TGTGCCAGCAGCTACCGGGGACAGGGGGAAGGAGGGAGCTCTGGGGCCAACGTCCTGACTTTC. Its translation is CASSYRGQGEGGSSGANVLTF. The chain is built from TRBV7-3 and TRBJ2-6; 11 nucleotides line up with TRBD1. This CDR3 has 21 amino acids. The trim removed 4 bases at V and 0 bases at J, leaving 14 bases unmatched. The germline CDR1 and CDR2 sequences are SGHTA and FQGTGA.

The chain links TRBV6-5 to TRBJ1-5, with D possibly being TRBD1 (5 bases). Germline CDR1 is MNHEY and CDR2 is SVGAGI. Trimming shortened V by 5 bases and J by 9 bases, and 17 bases separated the two germline ends. This CDR3 has 14 amino acids. CDR3 DNA sequence: TGTGCCAGCAGTCCCCTTCGGGGGGGGAGGCCCCAGCATTTT. Translating it yields CASSPLRGGRPQHF.

This chain uses TRBV7-9 with TRBJ2-1; TRBD2 is a possible D gene (6 bases). V was shortened by 1 base and J by 4 bases, with 17 bases between the two germline ends. CDR1 is SEHNR, CDR2 FQNEAQ, per germline (reference sequence). The CDR3 totals 17 residues. For the CDR3, the DNA is TGTGCCAGCAGCTTAGTATCTTGGGGGGAGATTTACAATGAGCAGTTCTTC. It codes for CASSLVSWGEIYNEQFF.

The chain recombines TRBV6-2 or TRBV6-3 with TRBJ2-7; D is unclear. The germline V gene has CDR1 MNHEY and CDR2 SVGEGT. There are 16 residues in the CDR3. Trimming shortened V by 2 bases and J by 2 bases, and 16 bases separated the two germline ends. In DNA, the CDR3 is TGTGCCAGCAGTTACATCGGAAGACCGGAGACCTACGAGCAGTACTTC. Amino acids: CASSYIGRPETYEQYF.

This chain connects TRBV7-7 to TRBJ2-5; 10 bases are shared with TRBD1. Germline values: CDR1 SSHAT, CDR2 FNYEAQ (reference sequence). The length of the CDR3 is 15 residues. V was pared by 2 bases and J by 1 base, with 1 base of the junction left unmatched. The CDR3: CASSLRDRGQETQYF. Here the CDR3 DNA reads TGTGCCAGCAGCTTACGGGACAGGGGCCAAGAGACCCAGTACTTC.

The gene calls are TRBV10-1 and TRBJ2-2; 10 bases line up with TRBD2. The V and J ends lost 8 bases and 4 bases, in that order; junction bases with no gene match: 4. The CDR3 runs to 14 residues. The V gene's germline CDR1 is WNHNN and CDR2 SYGVQD (reference sequence). Here the CDR3 reads CASRAGGTTGELFF. The DNA of the CDR3 is TGCGCCAGCCGAGCGGGGGGGACCACCGGGGAGCTGTTTTTT.

The V gene is TRBV9, the J gene TRBJ2-2; possible D gene TRBD1, 5 bases. This CDR3 has 19 residues. The ends were cut back, 0 bases at V and 2 bases at J, with 20 bases in the middle. The germline V gene encodes CDR1 SGDLS and CDR2 YYNGEE. The CDR3 DNA reads TGTGCCAGCAGCGTAGATGGGAAGACAGCGATAATTAACACCGGGGAGCTGTTTTTT. Translating it yields CASSVDGKTAIINTGELFF.

This clone has more than one count but fewer than ten. V is TRBV29-1 and J is TRBJ1-4; no definite D call. The V gene's germline CDR1 is SQVTM and CDR2 ANQGSEA. The CDR3 sequence is 12 residues long. Trimming cost V 4 bases and J 8 bases, with 11 bases left between them. CDR3 nucleotide sequence: TGCAGCGTTGGGCAGGCGGGGGAAAAACTGTTTTTT. Amino acid sequence: CSVGQAGEKLFF.

Written as DNA, the CDR3 is TGTGCCACCAGCAGACGGAAGGGGAGCAATCAGCCCCAGCATTTT. Amino acid sequence: CATSRRKGSNQPQHF. V gene TRBV15 combines with J gene TRBJ1-5; TRBD1 might be the D (5 bases). CDR1 LNHNV and CDR2 YYDKDF come from the germline V gene (reference sequence). Between the trimmed V and J ends, which lost 2 bases and 1 base, there was a span of 9 bases. The CDR3 consists of 15 residues.

This clone was counted a few times. The V gene is TRBV28, the J gene TRBJ1-2; D is possibly TRBD1 (6 bases). This CDR3 contains 13 residues. CDR1 is MDHEN and CDR2 is SYDVKM in the germline V gene. V was cut by 5 bases and J by 5 bases, with 12 bases left in between. This CDR3 is CASSLRTGYGYTF. CDR3 sequence (DNA): TGTGCCAGCAGTCTGAGAACAGGGTATGGCTACACCTTC.

The chain employs TRBV2 and TRBJ1-5, with TRBD1 matching over 8 bases. Germline loops: CDR1 SNHLY, CDR2 FYNNEI. The V segment lost 6 bases and the J segment 1 base; nucleotides outside the gene matches: 5. The CDR3 sequence is 15 residues long. DNA for the CDR3: TGTGCCAGCAGGAAGGACAGGGTAAGCAATCAGCCCCAGCATTTT. It encodes CASRKDRVSNQPQHF.

The chain has TRBV6-5 and TRBJ2-2; TRBD1 is a possible D gene (6 bases). Germline V gene lookup returns CDR1 MNHEY and CDR2 SVGAGI. V lost 2 bases and J 7 bases, leaving 8 bases between the germline ends. There are 13 residues in the CDR3. The CDR3 sequence: CASSYLDSGELFF. In nucleotides, the CDR3 is TGTGCCAGCAGTTACCTGGACAGCGGGGAGCTGTTTTTT.

This chain joins TRBV5-4 and TRBJ1-2; 7 bases map to TRBD1. The CDR3 contains 13 residues. The J segment lost 5 bases and the V segment lost 2 bases, leaving 3 bases of the junction unmatched. Germline loops: CDR1 SGHNT, CDR2 YYREEE (reference sequence). CDR3 coding DNA: TGTGCCAGCAGCTTTACAGGGGAGTATGGCTACACCTTC. This gives the protein CASSFTGEYGYTF.

This clone was seen only a few times. This chain links TRBV3-1 (or the pseudogene TRBV3-2) with TRBJ2-3; 13 positions agree with TRBD2. The CDR3 runs to 21 residues. The trim removed 1 base at V and 4 bases at J, leaving 17 bases unmatched. Per germline, CDR1 LGHDT and CDR2 YNNKEL (reference sequence). CDR3 DNA: TGTGCCAGCAGCCAAGTTTGGGCCACCTTCAAGACTAGCGGGGGGCCAGATACGCAGTATTTT. It yields the protein CASSQVWATFKTSGGPDTQYF.

The chain combines TRBV7-2 with TRBJ2-7, with 8 bases lining up with TRBD2. Germline V lookup: CDR1 SGHTA, CDR2 FQGNSA. The V and J ends lost 2 bases and 0 bases, in that order; junction bases with no gene match: 9. There are 17 residues in the CDR3. Here the CDR3 DNA reads TGTGCCAGCAGCTTATATGGGCGGGGGGTCCGCTCCTACGAGCAGTACTTC. It specifies CASSLYGRGVRSYEQYF.

This chain links TRBV27 with TRBJ2-7, with D unclear. The V gene lost 0 bases and the J gene lost 3 bases, with 6 bases spanning the gap. Germline V lookup: CDR1 MNHEY, CDR2 SMNVEV (reference sequence). The CDR3 loop spans 13 amino acids. CDR3 nucleotides: TGTGCCAGCAGTTTATCAGTCAGCTACGAGCAGTACTTC. As protein: CASSLSVSYEQYF.

J is TRBJ1-5 and V is TRBV5-6; a possible D gene is TRBD1 (6 bases). Germline CDR1 and CDR2: SGHDT and YYEEEE. The V end lost 1 base, the J end lost 0 bases, and 14 bases lay between the germline ends. This CDR3 contains 17 residues. The CDR3 coding sequence is TGTGCCAGCAGCTTGTACTGGCAGGGGATTAGCAATCAGCCCCAGCATTTT. It translates to CASSLYWQGISNQPQHF.

The chain employs TRBV6-4 and TRBJ2-7, with D maybe TRBD2 (5 bases). The CDR3 covers 14 residues. Trimming took off 3 bases at V and 0 bases at J, with 9 bases between the two ends. CDR1 is MRHNA, CDR2 SNTAGT, per germline. The CDR3 sequence is CASSEGGSSYEQYF. The CDR3 DNA reads TGTGCCAGCAGTGAGGGCGGGTCCTCCTACGAGCAGTACTTC.

J is TRBJ2-2 and V is TRBV12-2; the DNA was not used to check the table's D call, TRBD1. TRBV12-2 counts as a pseudogene. This CDR3 region has 16 residues. CDR3 in amino acids: CASRFGTGGITGELFF. DNA of the CDR3: TGTGCAAGTCGCTTCGGGACAGGGGGCATCACCGGGGAGCTGTTTTTT.

The chain recombines TRBV28 with TRBJ2-3; TRBD2 matches at 13 bases. V gave up 6 bases and J gave up 6 bases; unmatched junction bases: 9. The length of the CDR3 is 16 residues. Germline lookup yields CDR1 MDHEN and CDR2 SYDVKM. DNA for the CDR3: TGTGCCAGCAGCCTTGGACTAGCGGGAGATGGGGATACGCAGTATTTT. Its protein is CASSLGLAGDGDTQYF. Drawing the rest from reference TRBV28 and TRBJ2-3, the complete variable domain is DVKVTQSSRYLVKRTGEKVFLECVQDMDHENMFWYRQDPGLGLRLIYFSYDVKMKEKGDIPEGYSVSREKKERFSLILESASTNQTSMYLCASSLGLAGDGDTQYFGPGTRLTVL.

This clone was seen a single time. This chain joins TRBV2 and TRBJ1-1, with TRBD1 as a possible D gene (5 bases). V lost 2 bases and J 1 base, leaving 8 bases between the germline ends. The CDR3 loop spans 14 amino acids. Germline assignment: CDR1 SNHLY and CDR2 FYNNEI. The CDR3 nucleotides read TGTGCCAGCAGTGAACGAGGACAGAACACTGAAGCTTTCTTT. It specifies CASSERGQNTEAFF.

The V call is TRBV5-5, the J call TRBJ1-1; D is uncertain. Trimming cost V 4 bases and J 3 bases, with 16 bases left between them. Germline values: CDR1 SGHKS, CDR2 YYEKEE (reference sequence). The CDR3 contains 15 residues. CDR3 nucleotide sequence: TGTGCCAGCAGCGTCCTCGGGTCAGTGGACACTGAAGCTTTCTTT. It yields the protein CASSVLGSVDTEAFF.

V and J are TRBV28 and TRBJ2-2, with 8 nucleotides matching TRBD1. Looked up from germline, CDR1 is MDHEN and CDR2 is SYDVKM. The ends lost 7 bases at V and 0 bases at J; junction bases unmatched: 1. The length of the CDR3 is 14 residues. The CDR3 region has the DNA TGTGCCAGCAAGGGACAGGCGAACACCGGGGAGCTGTTTTTT. It codes for CASKGQANTGELFF.

This clone was picked up a small number of times. The V and J genes are TRBV4-1 and TRBJ1-6; D is ambiguous. This CDR3 spans 16 amino acids. Trimming took 1 base from V and 5 from J, leaving 12 bases between them. Germline lookup yields CDR1 MGHRA and CDR2 YSYEKL. CDR3 loop: CASSQVEGGDNSPLHF. The CDR3 bases are TGCGCCAGCAGCCAAGTGGAGGGCGGGGATAATTCACCCCTCCACTTT.

This clone showed up just a few times. In the same sample, other DNA sequences code for this CDR3. V is TRBV30 and J is TRBJ1-2, with D possibly matching TRBD1 (5 bases). The V end lost 0 bases, the J end lost 0 bases, and 5 bases lay between the germline ends. CDR1 and CDR2 (germline): GTSNPN, SVGIG (reference sequence). The CDR3 is 13 residues long. CDR3 residues: CAWSVQANYGYTF. As DNA, the CDR3 is TGTGCCTGGAGTGTACAGGCTAACTATGGCTACACCTTC.

This chain links TRBV7-3 with TRBJ2-7, with TRBD2 matching 9 bases. Trimming at V came to 5 bases and at J to 4 bases, leaving 9 bases not matched to a gene. Germline values: CDR1 SGHTA, CDR2 FQGTGA. The CDR3 covers 15 residues. The CDR3 nucleotides are TGTGCCAGCAGCCCCTCAGCGGGAGGATTGTACGAGCAGTACTTC. Encoded protein: CASSPSAGGLYEQYF.